This T cell receptor beta chain was captured by sequencing in a study of molecular identifiers for immune sequencing clone quantification. Methods described previously were used for bulk TCR libraries, and listed TCR primers were applied. TCRdb processed the PCR reads anew with MiXCR; each CDR3 protein has one entry. The sample lists about 640,000 distinct CDR3 sequences; less than 20% were seen once. Using a CD8+CD4-CCR7+CD45RA+ phenotype, naive CD8 T cells were sorted. The V gene's germline CDR1 is SGHNT and CDR2 YYREEE (reference sequence). This CDR3 spans 14 amino acids. Losses at the gene ends were 1 base for V and 4 bases for J; bases not matched to a gene: 5. This clonotype was recorded many times. What it binds is not known. The study, taken as a whole, reports: A shared barcode on identical TCR molecules could lead to underestimated sizes for highly expanded clones.

The sequence derives from a human donor in good health. Some libraries in this study had Jurkat cell RNA spiked in. The chain recombines TRBV5-4 with TRBJ2-7, with 7 bases aligning to TRBD1. What was sequenced was naive CD8+ T cells from blood, with Jurkat cell RNA spiked in. Subset here: FACS-sorted CD8+CD4-CCR7+CD45RA+ naive T cells. The CDR3 DNA sequence: TGTGCCAGCAGCTTGCGCGGACAGGATTACGAGCAGTACTTC. Amino acids: CASSLRGQDYEQYF.